This T cell receptor beta chain was observed in a study of tumor-infiltrating lymphocytes in oesophageal squamous cell carcinoma. This clonotype was counted ten times or more. Germline CDR1 and CDR2: SGHDT and YYEEEE. The CDR3 has 12 residues. After removal of 3 bases from V and 9 bases from J, the junction contained 3 bases not matched to a gene. TCRdb used MiXCR to reprocess the PCR reads, holding one entry per CDR3 protein. The sample has 15,000 to 20,000 distinct CDR3 sequences, 44% seen once. The chain recombines TRBV5-6 with TRBJ2-4, with 7 bases matching TRBD2. This sequence was found in a female donor with esophageal squamous cell carcinoma. Sequencing was done on a sample of blood. CDR3 coding DNA: TGTGCCAGCAGCTGGAGGGAGGGCATTCAGTACTTC. Protein product: CASSWREGIQYF.